The 24 T cell receptor beta chains in this list originate from one sample, sequenced in a study of blood T cell repertoires in COVID-19. Libraries were prepared by immunoSEQ multiplex PCR; TCRdb keeps only in-frame clonotypes and omits some of them. The sample shows roughly 100,000 clones, roughly 81% of them seen only once. What was sequenced was peripheral blood. These receptors were collected from a man in his forties or fifties with active or convalescent COVID-19.

The rearrangement joins TRBV27 to TRBJ2-7; 9 bases are a match to TRBD1. Trimming removed 0 bases from V and 1 base from J; junction bases left unmatched: 4. CDR3 length: 16 amino acids. Looked up from germline, CDR1 is MNHEY and CDR2 is SMNVEV (reference sequence). DNA of the CDR3: TGTGCCAGCAGTTTATCGGTCGGGACAGGGTCCTACGAGCAGTACTTC. Translating gives CASSLSVGTGSYEQYF.

V and J are TRBV6-5 and TRBJ2-7; possibly TRBD2 for D (6 bases). Germline values: CDR1 MNHEY, CDR2 SVGAGI. Trimming removed 2 bases from V and 0 bases from J, with 8 bases in between. This CDR3 has 14 residues. CDR3 DNA sequence: TGTGCCAGCAGTTACGGGGGGAACTCCTACGAGCAGTACTTC. Translating it yields CASSYGGNSYEQYF.

This clone was observed a single time. The gene calls are TRBV19 and TRBJ1-2; D is perhaps TRBD1 (5 bases). The germline V and J ends were trimmed by 6 bases and 8 bases, with 22 bases remaining between them. From germline, CDR1 is LNHDA and CDR2 SQIVND (reference sequence). The CDR3 is 15 residues long. Here the CDR3 DNA reads TGTGCCAGTAGCACTACAGGAGAAGGGATGGGAGGCTACACCTTC. This translates into CASSTTGEGMGGYTF. Full variable domain (remainder filled in from reference TRBV19 and TRBJ1-2): DGGITQSPKYLFRKEGQNVTLSCEQNLNHDAMYWYRQDPGQGLRLIYYSQIVNDFQKGDIAEGYSVSREKKESFPLTVTSAQKNPTAFYLCASSTTGEGMGGYTFGSGTRLTVV.

The V and J genes are TRBV4-2 and TRBJ2-1; D is perhaps TRBD1 (5 bases). The CDR3 totals 16 residues. CDR1 LGHNA and CDR2 YNFKEQ come from the germline V gene. V lost 5 bases, J lost 2 bases, and 16 bases lay in between. In DNA form, the CDR3 reads TGTGCCAGCAGCGGATTTCAGGGATTAACCTACAATGAGCAGTTCTTC. Residues: CASSGFQGLTYNEQFF.

J is TRBJ1-1 and V is TRBV7-9, with 10 bases that match TRBD1. V lost 2 bases to trimming and J lost 11 bases; unmatched junction nucleotides: 8. The CDR3 contains 14 residues. Looked up from germline, CDR1 is SEHNR and CDR2 is FQNEAQ (reference sequence). CDR3 nucleotides: TGTGCCAGCAGCTTACGGGACAGGGGTATGATGGCTTTCTTT. Protein product: CASSLRDRGMMAFF.

CDR3 region: CASSAGQLSGNTIYF. The CDR3 DNA reads as TGTGCCAGCAGCGCGGGACAGCTATCTGGAAACACCATATATTTT. This chain uses TRBV7-2 with TRBJ1-3, with TRBD1 identical over 7 bases. CDR1 SGHTA and CDR2 FQGNSA come from the germline V gene. The CDR3 length is 15 residues. Losses at the gene ends were 5 bases for V and 1 base for J; bases not matched to a gene: 5.

V gene TRBV30 combines with J gene TRBJ1-1; possible D gene TRBD1, 5 bases. Trimming took off 0 bases at V and 4 bases at J, with 18 bases between the two ends. The CDR3 sequence is 16 residues long. Germline CDR1 GTSNPN, CDR2 SVGIG (reference sequence). The CDR3 DNA reads TGTGCCTGGAGTGTACGATATGGGCAGGGTCTCACTGAAGCTTTCTTT. Translating it yields CAWSVRYGQGLTEAFF. The full variable domain, with the rest looked up from reference TRBV30 and TRBJ1-1, is SQTIHQWPATLVQPVGSPLSLECTVEGTSNPNLYWYRQAAGRGLQLLFYSVGIGQISSEVPQNLSASRPQDRQFILSSKKLLLSDSGFYLCAWSVRYGQGLTEAFFGQGTRLTVV.

V usage is TRBV11-1 and J usage is TRBJ2-7; no clear D. The CDR3 consists of 13 residues. Germline lookup yields CDR1 SGHAT and CDR2 FQDESV (reference sequence). V shed 2 bases and J shed 5 bases, with 10 bases lying between them. The CDR3 DNA reads as TGTGCCAGCAGCTTAACGGTCCTCGACGAGCAGTACTTC. Its protein is CASSLTVLDEQYF. Full variable domain (missing parts from reference TRBV11-1 and TRBJ2-7): EAEVAQSPRYKITEKSQAVAFWCDPISGHATLYWYRQILGQGPELLVQFQDESVVDDSQLPKDRFSAERLKGVDSTLKIQPAELGDSAMYLCASSLTVLDEQYFGPGTRLTVT.

The CDR3 region is CATSDFSGGYTF. CDR3 in DNA: TGTGCCACCAGTGATTTTAGTGGTGGCTACACCTTC. This chain uses TRBV24-1 with TRBJ1-2; D is unclear. The ends were cut back, 1 base at V and 7 bases at J, with 6 bases in the middle. The germline gives CDR1 KGHDR, CDR2 SFDVKD. The CDR3 extends over 12 amino acids.

The genes are TRBV19 and TRBJ2-3; D ambiguous. Germline V gene lookup returns CDR1 LNHDA and CDR2 SQIVND (reference sequence). Trimming removed 3 bases at V and 6 bases at J, with 19 bases between. The CDR3 consists of 16 residues. This CDR3 is CASSIPLEKVWDTQYF. The CDR3 DNA sequence: TGTGCCAGTAGTATCCCTCTAGAAAAGGTTTGGGATACGCAGTATTTT. The whole variable domain, filled in from reference TRBV19 and TRBJ2-3, reads DGGITQSPKYLFRKEGQNVTLSCEQNLNHDAMYWYRQDPGQGLRLIYYSQIVNDFQKGDIAEGYSVSREKKESFPLTVTSAQKNPTAFYLCASSIPLEKVWDTQYFGPGTRLTVL.

This rearrangement joins TRBV12-5 to TRBJ1-3; tentatively, D is TRBD1 (5 bases). The CDR3 consists of 15 residues. V dropped 1 base and J dropped 3 bases, with 10 bases sitting between them. From germline, CDR1 is LGHNT and CDR2 FRNRAP. In nucleotides, the CDR3 is TGTGCTAGTGGTTTGGGGGTACAGGATGGAAACACCATATATTTT. Protein product: CASGLGVQDGNTIYF.

This clone was observed a single time. The chain recombines TRBV21-1 with TRBJ2-3; TRBD2, the table's D call, lacks a check against the DNA. TRBV21-1 is a listed pseudogene. The CDR3 length is 15 residues. The DNA for the CDR3 is TGTGCCAGCAGCAAAGAAGAGGGCCGCACAGATACGCAGTATTTT. Translated: CASSKEEGRTDTQYF.

DNA for the CDR3: TGTGCCAGTAGTAGGACGGGGGATACGCAGTATTTT. It codes for CASSRTGDTQYF. The chain employs TRBV19 and TRBJ2-3; maybe TRBD2 (5 bases). This CDR3 has 12 amino acids. The germline V and J ends were trimmed by 4 bases and 6 bases, with 8 bases remaining between them. The germline CDR1 and CDR2 sequences are LNHDA and SQIVND (reference sequence).

The chain carries TRBV23-1 and TRBJ1-3; D is perhaps TRBD1 (5 bases). Being an ORF, TRBV23-1 has a function that is uncertain. V lost 0 bases to trimming and J lost 0 bases, with 12 bases between them. CDR3 length: 17 residues. The CDR3 nucleotides are TGCGCCAGCAGTCAATCGGATGACAGCTGCTCTGGAAACACCATATATTTT. Residues: CASSQSDDSCSGNTIYF.

The rearrangement joins TRBV20-1 to TRBJ1-5; no firm D call. Trimming left V 3 bases short and J 4 bases short, with 13 bases between. The germline V gene encodes CDR1 DFQATT and CDR2 SNEGSKA (reference sequence). The CDR3 has 14 residues. The CDR3 coding sequence is TGCAGTGCTAGTCCGCAGACACATAATCAGCCCCAGCATTTT. It codes for CSASPQTHNQPQHF.

Here the CDR3 DNA reads TGCGCCAGCAGCCCAATGGGGACAGGGGATAGGCATGAGCAGTTCTTC. Encoded protein: CASSPMGTGDRHEQFF. The chain is built from TRBV23-1 and TRBJ2-1; 10 bases are shared with TRBD1. TRBV23-1 is sorted into the ORF group, with uncertain function. The V and J ends lost 6 bases and 8 bases, in that order; junction bases with no gene match: 13. CDR3 length: 16 amino acids.

V and J are TRBV4-3 and TRBJ2-4; 15 bases match TRBD2. Losses at the gene ends were 4 bases for V and 1 base for J; bases not matched to a gene: 5. The germline CDR1 and CDR2 sequences are LGHNA and YSLEER. The CDR3 has 18 residues. CDR3 in amino acids: CASSRPGTSGGAKNIQYF. The CDR3 region has the DNA TGCGCCAGCAGCCGTCCCGGGACTAGCGGGGGGGCCAAAAACATTCAGTACTTC.

The V call is TRBV5-1, the J call TRBJ1-2, with D perhaps TRBD1 (6 bases). V shed 1 base and J shed 4 bases, with 11 bases lying between them. The CDR3 extends over 14 amino acids. CDR1 and CDR2 from the germline V gene are SGHRS and YFSETQ. The CDR3 region is CASSLRTVSYGYTF. DNA of the CDR3: TGCGCCAGCAGCTTGAGGACAGTTAGCTATGGCTACACCTTC.

CDR3 sequence reads: CASSQGLAGVEQYF. The CDR3 DNA sequence: TGTGCCAGCAGCCAAGGACTAGCGGGGGTCGAGCAGTACTTC. J is TRBJ2-7 and V is TRBV14; 12 nucleotides match TRBD2. V lost 1 base to trimming and J lost 6 bases; unmatched junction nucleotides: 1. The CDR3 is 14 amino acids. Germline lookup yields CDR1 SGHDN and CDR2 FVKESK. The full variable domain, rest sourced from reference TRBV14 and TRBJ2-7, is EAGVTQFPSHSVIEKGQTVTLRCDPISGHDNLYWYRRVMGKEIKFLLHFVKESKQDESGMPNNRFLAERTGGTYSTLKVQPAELEDSGVYFCASSQGLAGVEQYFGPGTRLTVT.

The rearrangement uses TRBV4-3 and TRBJ2-6, with a possible D match to TRBD1 (6 bases). Germline V gives CDR1 LGHNA, CDR2 YSLEER. The CDR3 runs 15 residues. V lost 1 base to trimming and J lost 2 bases, with 6 bases between them. CDR3 protein: CASSQAGAGANVLTF. CDR3 nucleotides: TGCGCCAGCAGCCAAGCAGGGGCTGGGGCCAACGTCCTGACTTTC.

CDR3 in amino acids: CASSLAVGATEAFF. DNA of the CDR3: TGCGCCAGCAGCTTGGCCGTGGGGGCCACTGAAGCTTTCTTT. The chain links TRBV5-1 to TRBJ1-1, with TRBD1 as a possible D gene (6 bases). Germline values: CDR1 SGHRS, CDR2 YFSETQ. V lost 0 bases to trimming and J lost 4 bases, with 10 bases between them. The CDR3 is made up of 14 amino acids. Using reference TRBV5-1 and TRBJ1-1 for the parts outside the CDR3, the full variable domain is KAGVTQTPRYLIKTRGQQVTLSCSPISGHRSVSWYQQTPGQGLQFLFEYFSETQRNKGNFPGRFSGRQFSNSRSEMNVSTLELGDSALYLCASSLAVGATEAFFGQGTRLTVV.

The chain links TRBV18 to TRBJ1-4; 11 bases fit TRBD1. V lost 3 bases, J lost 6 bases, and 9 bases stayed unmatched. Per germline, CDR1 KGHSH and CDR2 LQKENI. This CDR3 contains 17 residues. This CDR3 is CASSPPDRGPGDEKLFF. CDR3 DNA: TGTGCCAGCTCACCTCCGGACAGGGGGCCGGGGGATGAAAAACTGTTTTTT.

This chain uses TRBV3-1 (or the pseudogene TRBV3-2) with TRBJ1-2, with 7 bases matching TRBD1. The germline V gene encodes CDR1 LGHDT and CDR2 YNNKEL (reference sequence). The CDR3 has 15 amino acids. The V segment lost 0 bases and the J segment 8 bases; nucleotides outside the gene matches: 9. DNA of the CDR3: TGTGCCAGCAGCCAAGAGTATAGGGGGCGAGGGGGCTACACCTTC. It encodes CASSQEYRGRGGYTF.

V and J are TRBV27 and TRBJ1-2; D perhaps matches TRBD1 (6 bases). Germline assignment: CDR1 MNHEY and CDR2 SMNVEV (reference sequence). The V gene lost 3 bases and the J gene lost 8 bases, with 16 bases spanning the gap. The CDR3 sequence is 14 residues long. CDR3 protein: CASSFGQTSVGYTF. DNA of the CDR3: TGTGCCAGCAGTTTCGGACAGACCTCGGTGGGCTACACCTTC.